This T cell receptor (beta chain) was recorded in a study of blood T cell repertoires in COVID-19. This CDR3 is built from 15 residues. Trimming cost V 4 bases and J 5 bases; bases outside gene matches: 4. Germline CDR1 MNHEY, CDR2 SMNVEV (reference sequence). Everyone who took part was roughly 18 to 90 years old, and they came from about two dozen US areas. Participant-reported clinical history was the basis for cohort assignment. Cohort 3 donors were reported recovered after two negative PCRs, clearance, or symptom resolution. The authors' processing: Reference gene primer amplification yielded estimated nucleated cell counts. Repertoires were generated with immunoSEQ multiplex PCR, while TCRdb's copy carries only in-frame clones and drops some. The DNA was the basis for D and trimming; V, J and clone size are from that table. The data contain some 120,000 clones, roughly 80% of them singletons.

The sequencing input was PBMCs or T cells enriched from blood (not recorded which). The chain combines TRBV27 with TRBJ2-3; 12 bases align to TRBD2. This TCR came from a man aged 25-40 years who had recovered from COVID-19. The CDR3 coding sequence is TGTGCCAGCAGTTGGGCTAGCGGGGGGGAAGATACGCAGTATTTT. Protein sequence: CASSWASGGEDTQYF.